This entry is about one T cell receptor (beta chain). Antigen unknown. The length of the CDR3 is 15 residues. The V and J ends lost 4 bases and 4 bases respectively, with 14 bases between them. Germline V lookup: CDR1 ENHRY, CDR2 SYGVKD. The source of the sample is a study of Tregs in tolerant kidney transplant recipients. Study background: Sorting of CD4+CD25+CD127- cells followed 3-day belatacept mixed lymphocyte reactions, sometimes with approximately five-day graft donor restimulation. Sorting used antibodies to exclude donor cells.

Notes on the study in general: Biological reproducibility was not directly addressed, but technical replication error appeared minimal.

TCRdb's table, derived via immunoSEQ multiplex PCR, lists solely in-frame clones and lacks some. The table records approximately 30,000 clones, about four fifths of them present only once. The source of this sequence is a human donor in good health. Material: Tregs from blood cultured with allogeneic cells. The gene calls are TRBV10-3 and TRBJ1-5; D possibly corresponds to TRBD1 (6 bases). CDR3 protein: CAISGAGGGNQPQHF. The CDR3 DNA sequence: TGTGCCATCAGTGGGGCCGGGGGCGGAAATCAGCCCCAGCATTTT.